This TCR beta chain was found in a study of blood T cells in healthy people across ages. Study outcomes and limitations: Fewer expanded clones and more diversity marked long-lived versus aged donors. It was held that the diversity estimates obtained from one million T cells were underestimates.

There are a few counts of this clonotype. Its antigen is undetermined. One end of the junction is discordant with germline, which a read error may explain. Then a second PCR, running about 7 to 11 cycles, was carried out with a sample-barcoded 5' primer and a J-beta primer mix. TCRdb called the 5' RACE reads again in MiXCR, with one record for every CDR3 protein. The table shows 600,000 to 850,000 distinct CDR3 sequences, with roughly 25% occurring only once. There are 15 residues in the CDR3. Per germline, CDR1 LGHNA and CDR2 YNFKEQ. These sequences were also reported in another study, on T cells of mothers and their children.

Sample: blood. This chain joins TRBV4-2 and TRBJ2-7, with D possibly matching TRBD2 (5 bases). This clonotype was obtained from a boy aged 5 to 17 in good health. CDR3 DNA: TGTGCCAGCAGCCAAGCGGGGTTCCCCGATTACGAACAGTACTTC. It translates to CASSQAGFPDYEQYF.